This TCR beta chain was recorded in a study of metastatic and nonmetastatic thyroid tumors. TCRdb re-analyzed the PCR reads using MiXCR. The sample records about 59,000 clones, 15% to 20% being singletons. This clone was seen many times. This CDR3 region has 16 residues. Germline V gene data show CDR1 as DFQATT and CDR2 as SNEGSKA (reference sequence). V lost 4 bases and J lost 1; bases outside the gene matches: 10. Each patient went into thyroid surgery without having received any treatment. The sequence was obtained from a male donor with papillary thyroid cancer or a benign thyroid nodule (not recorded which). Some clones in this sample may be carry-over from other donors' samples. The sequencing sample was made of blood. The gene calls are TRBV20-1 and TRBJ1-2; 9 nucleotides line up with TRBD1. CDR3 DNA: TGCAGTGCTAAGGATACCACAGGGGGCTTTAACTATGGCTACACCTTC. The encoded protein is CSAKDTTGGFNYGYTF.